The T cell receptor (beta chain) described here comes from a study of T cells generated in artificial thymic organoids (dated by TCRdb to the late 2010s). Notes on the research overall: In some experiments, thymic T cells were further FACS-purified to deplete CD4 immature single positive or double positive precursors. The TCR alpha and beta CDR3 repertoires of CD8 single positive T cells derived from in vitro artificial thymic organoids were compared with those of thymic and peripheral blood naive CD8 T cells. Displayed repertoire sequencing data were described as representative of three independent experiments.

This clonotype is medium-sized (0.01 to 0.1%) in its sample. Its antigen is currently not known. The input lacks base qualities; no much larger clone sits a single base away. V and J are truncated by 3 bases and 4 bases respectively, leaving an intervening sequence of 7 bases. The germline V gene yields ENHRY for CDR1 and SYGVKD for CDR2. There are 13 amino acids in the CDR3, from cysteine to phenylalanine inclusive. This entry keeps only the CDR3 DNA: 39 bases, framed from base 1. Enrichment of primary CD8+ T cells was done with magnetic beads from the Miltenyi CD8+ T cell Isolation Kit. Before RNA extraction, CD3+TCRalphabeta+CD8 single positive T cells from organoids and thymus were sorted by FACS. For each sample, total RNA was purified from approximately 40,000 to 200,000 sorted cells using the RNeasy Micro kit, and RNA quality was checked on an Agilent RNA 6000 Nano chip. Thymic fragments were dissected, disrupted by pipetting and passed through a 70 um strainer to release thymocytes.

What the research found in general, with its limitations: Physiological TCR clonotype diversity, comparable to that of thymic and blood naive CD8 T cells, was observed in organoid-derived CD8 single positive T cells.

TCRalpha and TCRbeta libraries were amplified in separate semi-nested PCR reactions using Advantage 2 and reverse primers located in the TRAC or TRBC constant regions. The amount of total RNA going into first-strand cDNA synthesis ranged between roughly 3 and 550 ng. TCR cDNA libraries were made by 5'-RACE with the SMARTer PCR cDNA Synthesis kit, using a poly-dT primer for first-strand synthesis. Each semi-nested reverse primer in the constant region carried a 5-nucleotide sample-specific barcode, and the resulting products were cleaned up with the Zymo DNA Clean and Concentrator-5 kit. Pools of up to ten barcoded samples were ligated to Illumina adaptors and sequenced on an Illumina MiSeq as 2 x 150 bp paired-end reads. Turning to the authors' computational methods: After demultiplexing, reads were aligned using BLAT against a custom library built from IMGT containing every combination of human TRAV, TRAJ, TRBV, TRBD and TRBJ. The best BLAT hits were picked using pslCDnaFilter (-maxAligns=1, -ignoreIntrons), and custom Perl scripts were used to calculate clonotype frequencies. TCRdb reworked the public reads: Q25 trimming with fastp, MiXCR clone assembly, productive beta chains retained. Each CDR3 protein gets just one entry, which takes the most common genes and DNA from the rows behind it. TCRdb's processing, not the authors' own work, is the source of the V and J calls. Present in this sample are some 2,300 distinct CDR3 sequences, around 11% of which were seen just once. The top ten hold around 3% of the sample.

Sample: naive CD8+ T cells from the thymus. The cell subset or site label on this specimen signifies: CD3+TCRalphabeta+CD8SP T cells; for blood, CD45RO-CCR7+ naive CD8+ T cells. The receptor was derived from a human donor who gave cord blood stem cells for thymic organoid culture, a cardiac surgery patient who gave postnatal thymus, or a blood donor (not recorded which). Rearrangement joined TRBV10-3 to TRBJ2-1; the D segment cannot be called with confidence. The CDR3 region: CAISETRYNEQFF. The nucleotide sequence is given as TGTGCCATCAGTGAAACCAGATACAATGAGCAGTTCTTC.